Listed below are T cell receptor beta chains from one sample, sequenced in a study of beta chain features in type 1 diabetes. Generated by immunoSEQ multiplex PCR, the TCRdb table keeps only in-frame clones and is missing some. The sample contains hundreds of thousands of clones, about 14% of which appear only once. Specimen: naive CD4+ T cells from blood. All receptors come from a young man with type 1 diabetes. Both conserved end residues are part of each CDR3. The order of the fields is CDR3 protein, CDR3 DNA, D gene, J gene, V gene, clone size. The D gene is left open where the match is weak. Size tells how often a clone was seen (once, few, many) or the class of an expanded clone, and some rows leave it out.

CDR3aa: CASSFTEPTEAFF
CDR3nt: TGTGCCAGCAGTTTTACAGAGCCAACTGAAGCTTTCTTT
d_gene: -
j_gene: TRBJ1-1
v_gene: TRBV2
abundance: -

CDR3aa: CASSLAGLAENNEQYF
CDR3nt: TGTGCCAGCAGCTTAGCGGGACTAGCCGAAAATAACGAGCAGTACTTC
d_gene: TRBD2
j_gene: TRBJ2-7
v_gene: TRBV7-9
abundance: few

CDR3aa: CASSTTGSPGEYF
CDR3nt: TGTGCCAGTAGCACGACTGGTTCCCCGGGGGAGTACTTC
d_gene: -
j_gene: TRBJ2-5
v_gene: TRBV19
abundance: few

CDR3aa: CASSQVGQNQNIQYF
CDR3nt: TGTGCCAGCAGCCAAGTGGGACAGAACCAAAACATTCAGTACTTC
d_gene: TRBD1
j_gene: TRBJ2-4
v_gene: TRBV4-2
abundance: few

CDR3aa: CASSLLGPQETQYF
CDR3nt: TGTGCCAGCAGCTTATTGGGGCCGCAAGAGACCCAGTACTTC
d_gene: -
j_gene: TRBJ2-5
v_gene: TRBV5-6
abundance: few

CDR3aa: CASSPSGRRYNEQFF
CDR3nt: TGTGCCAGCAGCCCTAGCGGGAGACGGTACAATGAGCAGTTCTTC
d_gene: -
j_gene: TRBJ2-1
v_gene: TRBV21-1
abundance: -

CDR3aa: CALQDTAIETQYF
CDR3nt: TGTGCTCTGCAGGACACTGCGATAGAGACCCAGTACTTC
d_gene: -
j_gene: TRBJ2-5
v_gene: TRBV30
abundance: once

CDR3aa: CASSLAGTGQETQYF
CDR3nt: TGTGCTAGCAGCTTAGCGGGGACAGGTCAAGAGACCCAGTACTTC
d_gene: -
j_gene: TRBJ2-5
v_gene: TRBV7-7
abundance: few

CDR3aa: CASSWGQGGTGELFF
CDR3nt: TGTGCCAGCAGCTGGGGACAGGGAGGCACCGGGGAGCTGTTTTTT
d_gene: TRBD1
j_gene: TRBJ2-2
v_gene: TRBV5-4
abundance: -

CDR3aa: CASPGQYRVETQYF
CDR3nt: TGTGCCAGCCCGGGCCAGTACAGGGTAGAGACCCAGTACTTC
d_gene: -
j_gene: TRBJ2-5
v_gene: TRBV25-1
abundance: -

CDR3aa: CAINDFAGTGGGGYTF
CDR3nt: TGTGCCATCAACGATTTTGCCGGGACAGGGGGCGGTGGCTACACCTTC
d_gene: TRBD1
j_gene: TRBJ1-2
v_gene: TRBV10-3
abundance: -

CDR3aa: CASRETGGAYGYTF
CDR3nt: TGTGCCAGCAGGGAAACAGGGGGTGCCTATGGCTACACCTTC
d_gene: TRBD1
j_gene: TRBJ1-2
v_gene: TRBV6-5
abundance: few

CDR3aa: CAWSRLRGAFF
CDR3nt: TGTGCCTGGAGCAGGCTCAGGGGGGCTTTCTTT
d_gene: TRBD1
j_gene: TRBJ1-1
v_gene: TRBV30
abundance: few

CDR3aa: CASRVTSGGAYEQYF
CDR3nt: TGTGCCAGCAGAGTTACTAGCGGGGGGGCCTACGAGCAGTACTTC
d_gene: TRBD2
j_gene: TRBJ2-7
v_gene: TRBV7-2
abundance: -

CDR3aa: CSVMAGDIVNEQFF
CDR3nt: TGCAGCGTTATGGCAGGGGATATTGTAAATGAGCAGTTCTTC
d_gene: -
j_gene: TRBJ2-1
v_gene: TRBV29-1
abundance: few

CDR3aa: CSAPPRNEQFF
CDR3nt: TGCAGTGCGCCACCTAGGAATGAGCAGTTCTTC
d_gene: -
j_gene: TRBJ2-1
v_gene: TRBV20-1
abundance: -

CDR3aa: CASSLTGTGSTDTQYF
CDR3nt: TGTGCCAGCAGCCTCACCGGGACAGGGAGCACAGATACGCAGTATTTT
d_gene: TRBD1
j_gene: TRBJ2-3
v_gene: TRBV7-6
abundance: few

CDR3aa: CASSVTSSQETQYF
CDR3nt: TGTGCCAGCAGCGTGACTAGCTCCCAAGAGACCCAGTACTTC
d_gene: TRBD2
j_gene: TRBJ2-5
v_gene: TRBV2
abundance: -

CDR3aa: CSVVQLAGDREQFF
CDR3nt: TGCAGCGTTGTTCAACTAGCGGGAGATCGTGAGCAGTTCTTC
d_gene: TRBD2
j_gene: TRBJ2-1
v_gene: TRBV29-1
abundance: few

CDR3aa: CASSITGNTEAFF
CDR3nt: TGTGCCAGCTCAATCACAGGGAACACTGAAGCTTTCTTT
d_gene: -
j_gene: TRBJ1-1
v_gene: TRBV18
abundance: few

CDR3aa: CASSQDLTGAATDTQYF
CDR3nt: TGCGCCAGCAGCCAAGATCTGACGGGGGCCGCGACAGATACGCAGTATTTT
d_gene: -
j_gene: TRBJ2-3
v_gene: TRBV4-3
abundance: -

CDR3aa: CASSRYTSGSTDTQYF
CDR3nt: TGCGCCAGCAGCCGATACACTAGCGGGAGTACAGATACGCAGTATTTT
d_gene: TRBD2
j_gene: TRBJ2-3
v_gene: TRBV4-1
abundance: few

CDR3aa: CASSITGGSYNEQFF
CDR3nt: TGTGCCAGCAGTATAACAGGGGGCTCCTACAATGAGCAGTTCTTC
d_gene: TRBD1
j_gene: TRBJ2-1
v_gene: TRBV6-5
abundance: -

CDR3aa: CASSSLVETQYF
CDR3nt: TGTGCCAGCAGCTCCCTAGTCGAGACCCAGTACTTC
d_gene: -
j_gene: TRBJ2-5
v_gene: TRBV7-9
abundance: -

CDR3aa: CASSRDTLEQYF
CDR3nt: TGCGCCAGCAGCCGGGACACCTTGGAGCAGTACTTC
d_gene: -
j_gene: TRBJ2-7
v_gene: TRBV5-1
abundance: few

CDR3aa: CASSLSQGRPNYGYTF
CDR3nt: TGTGCCAGCAGCTTAAGTCAGGGGCGCCCTAACTATGGCTACACCTTC
d_gene: -
j_gene: TRBJ1-2
v_gene: TRBV7-2
abundance: few

CDR3aa: CAWSTDSRRLVGKNIQYF
CDR3nt: TGTGCCTGGAGTACTGATAGTCGGAGACTAGTAGGCAAAAACATTCAGTACTTC
d_gene: -
j_gene: TRBJ2-4
v_gene: TRBV30
abundance: few

CDR3aa: CASSLEGMTSGAMNTEAFF
CDR3nt: TGTGCCAGCAGCTTAGAGGGGATGACATCAGGGGCCATGAACACTGAAGCTTTCTTT
d_gene: -
j_gene: TRBJ1-1
v_gene: TRBV7-9
abundance: -

CDR3aa: CASSLAKAGGYNEQFF
CDR3nt: TGTGCCAGCAGCTTGGCCAAGGCGGGGGGCTACAATGAGCAGTTCTTC
d_gene: TRBD2
j_gene: TRBJ2-1
v_gene: TRBV5-4
abundance: few

CDR3aa: CAWSLTWGLGSSGANVLTF
CDR3nt: TGTGCCTGGAGTTTAACTTGGGGGCTAGGAAGTTCTGGGGCCAACGTCCTGACTTTC
d_gene: -
j_gene: TRBJ2-6
v_gene: TRBV30
abundance: -

CDR3aa: CASSPGRHQPQHF
CDR3nt: TGTGCCAGCAGCCCCGGACGGCATCAGCCCCAGCATTTT
d_gene: -
j_gene: TRBJ1-5
v_gene: TRBV28
abundance: few

CDR3aa: CASSLDRGQETQYF
CDR3nt: TGTGCCAGCAGCCTTGACAGGGGGCAAGAGACCCAGTACTTC
d_gene: TRBD1
j_gene: TRBJ2-5
v_gene: TRBV4-2
abundance: few

CDR3aa: CAWSVGQPLNSPLHF
CDR3nt: TGTGCCTGGAGTGTAGGGCAGCCCTTGAATTCACCCCTCCACTTT
d_gene: -
j_gene: TRBJ1-6
v_gene: TRBV30
abundance: few

CDR3aa: CASSSRVGGIQETQYF
CDR3nt: TGTGCCAGCAGCTCCCGGGTCGGGGGGATTCAAGAGACCCAGTACTTC
d_gene: TRBD2
j_gene: TRBJ2-5
v_gene: TRBV9
abundance: -

CDR3aa: CASSYSPGSTKNIQYF
CDR3nt: TGTGCCAGCAGTTACTCCCCGGGGTCGACCAAAAACATTCAGTACTTC
d_gene: -
j_gene: TRBJ2-4
v_gene: TRBV6-5
abundance: few

CDR3aa: CASSPGTGNQPQHF
CDR3nt: TGTGCCAGCAGTCCCGGGACAGGGAATCAGCCCCAGCATTTT
d_gene: TRBD1
j_gene: TRBJ1-5
v_gene: TRBV7-9
abundance: -

CDR3aa: CAIVGTETYEQYF
CDR3nt: TGTGCCATCGTAGGGACGGAAACCTACGAGCAGTACTTC
d_gene: -
j_gene: TRBJ2-7
v_gene: TRBV6-6
abundance: -

CDR3aa: CASSSERRGPRQPQHF
CDR3nt: TGTGCCAGCAGCTCCGAACGCAGGGGGCCGAGACAGCCCCAGCATTTT
d_gene: TRBD1
j_gene: TRBJ1-5
v_gene: TRBV7-9
abundance: -

CDR3aa: CASSRDRVDGYTF
CDR3nt: TGCGCCAGCAGTCGCGACAGGGTGGATGGCTACACCTTC
d_gene: TRBD1
j_gene: TRBJ1-2
v_gene: TRBV5-1
abundance: -

CDR3aa: CAWSASGAARGYTF
CDR3nt: TGTGCCTGGAGTGCTTCCGGGGCCGCGAGGGGCTACACCTTC
d_gene: -
j_gene: TRBJ1-2
v_gene: TRBV30
abundance: -

CDR3aa: CAWNRDREEETQYF
CDR3nt: TGTGCCTGGAACCGGGACAGGGAGGAAGAGACCCAGTACTTC
d_gene: TRBD1
j_gene: TRBJ2-5
v_gene: TRBV30
abundance: -

CDR3aa: CASSESFVGNQPQHF
CDR3nt: TGCGCCAGCAGTGAGTCGTTCGTGGGCAATCAGCCCCAGCATTTT
d_gene: -
j_gene: TRBJ1-5
v_gene: TRBV10-2
abundance: -

CDR3aa: CASSLVGTQYEQYF
CDR3nt: TGCGCCAGCAGCTTGGTTGGGACACAGTACGAGCAGTACTTC
d_gene: -
j_gene: TRBJ2-7
v_gene: TRBV5-1
abundance: -

CDR3aa: CASSPGTGGDSPLHF
CDR3nt: TGTGCCAGCAGCCCTGGGACAGGGGGGGATTCACCCCTCCACTTT
d_gene: TRBD1
j_gene: TRBJ1-6
v_gene: TRBV7-2
abundance: few

CDR3aa: CASSPLLRNSYNEQFF
CDR3nt: TGTGCCAGCAGCCCCCTCTTGCGCAACTCCTACAATGAGCAGTTCTTC
d_gene: -
j_gene: TRBJ2-1
v_gene: TRBV28
abundance: -

CDR3aa: CASSFQDTDTQYF
CDR3nt: TGTGCCAGCAGCTTCCAGGACACAGATACGCAGTATTTT
d_gene: -
j_gene: TRBJ2-3
v_gene: TRBV5-4
abundance: -

CDR3aa: CAWSPSANYGYTF
CDR3nt: TGTGCCTGGAGTCCGTCGGCTAACTATGGCTACACCTTC
d_gene: -
j_gene: TRBJ1-2
v_gene: TRBV30
abundance: -

CDR3aa: CASTPSGGYGYTF
CDR3nt: TGCGCCAGCACCCCATCGGGGGGCTATGGCTACACCTTC
d_gene: -
j_gene: TRBJ1-2
v_gene: TRBV5-1
abundance: -